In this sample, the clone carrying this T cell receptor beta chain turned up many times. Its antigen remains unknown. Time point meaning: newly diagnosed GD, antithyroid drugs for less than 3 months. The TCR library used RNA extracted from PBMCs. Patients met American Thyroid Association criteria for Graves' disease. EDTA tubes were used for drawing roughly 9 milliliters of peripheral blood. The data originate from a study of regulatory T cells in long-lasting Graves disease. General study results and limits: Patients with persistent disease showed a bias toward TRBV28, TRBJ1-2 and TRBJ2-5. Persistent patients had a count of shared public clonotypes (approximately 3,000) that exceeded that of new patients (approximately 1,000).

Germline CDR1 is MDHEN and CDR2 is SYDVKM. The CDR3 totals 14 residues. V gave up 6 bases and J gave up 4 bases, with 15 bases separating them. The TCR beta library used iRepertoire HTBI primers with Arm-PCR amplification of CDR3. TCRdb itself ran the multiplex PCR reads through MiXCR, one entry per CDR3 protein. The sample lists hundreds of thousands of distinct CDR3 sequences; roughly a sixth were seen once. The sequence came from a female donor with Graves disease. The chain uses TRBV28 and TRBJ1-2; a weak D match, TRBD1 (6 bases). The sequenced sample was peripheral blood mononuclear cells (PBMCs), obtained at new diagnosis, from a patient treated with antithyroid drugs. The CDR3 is CASSPGTNRYGYTF. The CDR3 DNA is TGTGCCAGCAGCCCCGGGACAAATCGCTATGGCTACACCTTC.